This is a list of T cell receptor beta chains from one sample in a study of beta chain features in type 1 diabetes. The table came from immunoSEQ multiplex PCR; TCRdb's copy has only in-frame clones and leaves some out. The sample lists roughly 700,000 clones; around 15% were seen once. Sequencing used naive CD4+ T cells from blood. Every receptor here comes from a young man with type 1 diabetes. Each CDR3 is given with its conserved first and last residue. Fields, in order: V gene, J gene, D gene, clone size, CDR3 DNA, CDR3 protein. D genes are given only for firm matches. Only part of the rows carry a size: once, few, many, or a class if the clone is expanded.

V: TRBV20-1
J: TRBJ2-1
D: NA
size: few
DNA: TGCAGTGCCTCCCCGGGACTTGAGCAGTTCTTC
CDR3: CSASPGLEQFF

V: TRBV7-9
J: TRBJ2-3
D: NA
size: NA
DNA: TGTGCCAGCAGCTTCATAGGGGGAGTAAGTGACACAGATACGCAGTATTTT
CDR3: CASSFIGGVSDTDTQYF

V: TRBV6-5
J: TRBJ1-2
D: NA
size: few
DNA: TGTGCCAGCAGTAAAAACAGGGAGGGCTACACCTTC
CDR3: CASSKNREGYTF

V: TRBV7-6
J: TRBJ1-3
D: NA
size: NA
DNA: TGTGCCAGCAGCCCAGGGTTCCGGGGACCCAACTCTGGAAACACCATATATTTT
CDR3: CASSPGFRGPNSGNTIYF

V: TRBV7-2
J: TRBJ2-1
D: TRBD2
size: few
DNA: TGTGCCAGCAGCTTCCCCGGGACTAGTGACACTAATGAGCAGTTCTTC
CDR3: CASSFPGTSDTNEQFF

V: TRBV5-1
J: TRBJ1-1
D: NA
size: few
DNA: TGCGCCAGCAGCTTGGAGACAGAGAACACTGAAGCTTTCTTT
CDR3: CASSLETENTEAFF

V: TRBV14
J: TRBJ1-2
D: NA
size: NA
DNA: TGTGCCAGCAGCCAAGATCGACTTGGCTACACCTTC
CDR3: CASSQDRLGYTF

V: TRBV4-2
J: TRBJ1-2
D: NA
size: NA
DNA: TGTGCCAGCAGCCAAGATGGCGGGGAAGGCCCTCGGGGCTACACCTTC
CDR3: CASSQDGGEGPRGYTF

V: TRBV4-1
J: TRBJ2-7
D: NA
size: NA
DNA: TGCGCCAGCAGCCAGGCAGGGGCTGGGGCCGAGCAGTACTTC
CDR3: CASSQAGAGAEQYF

V: TRBV5-1
J: TRBJ2-6
D: NA
size: NA
DNA: TGCGCCAGCAGCTTGGCCTTAGGGGCCAACGTCCTGACTTTC
CDR3: CASSLALGANVLTF

V: TRBV5-1
J: TRBJ2-7
D: NA
size: NA
DNA: TGCGCCAGCAGCTTTGGTTCGGGGACCTCCTACGAGCAGTACTTC
CDR3: CASSFGSGTSYEQYF

V: TRBV6-1
J: TRBJ1-6
D: NA
size: few
DNA: TGTGCCAGCAGTGGGCAGATCGGGGGTTCACCCCTCCACTTT
CDR3: CASSGQIGGSPLHF

V: TRBV2
J: TRBJ1-3
D: NA
size: NA
DNA: TGTGCCAGCAGCTACTCTGTCGGTCCTGGAAACACCATATATTTT
CDR3: CASSYSVGPGNTIYF

V: TRBV9
J: TRBJ1-5
D: TRBD1
size: NA
DNA: TGTGCCAGCAGCGTAGGGACAGGGGGTGGCCCCCAGCATTTT
CDR3: CASSVGTGGGPQHF

V: TRBV30
J: TRBJ1-4
D: NA
size: NA
DNA: TGTGCCTGGACCCCTCGGGGGCCGAGGGGAAAACTGTTTTTT
CDR3: CAWTPRGPRGKLFF

V: TRBV30
J: TRBJ1-6
D: NA
size: NA
DNA: TGTGCCTGGTTCCCTGGACAACAGGGTTTTAATTCACCCCTCCACTTT
CDR3: CAWFPGQQGFNSPLHF

V: TRBV2
J: TRBJ2-7
D: TRBD1
size: NA
DNA: TGTGCCAGCAGTGAAGACAGGGGTCTGGGCGAGCAGTACTTC
CDR3: CASSEDRGLGEQYF

V: TRBV7-9
J: TRBJ1-2
D: NA
size: NA
DNA: TGTGCCAGCAGCTTAGAGGTCCAGGGTTATGGCTACACCTTC
CDR3: CASSLEVQGYGYTF

V: TRBV7-2
J: TRBJ1-1
D: TRBD1
size: once
DNA: TGTGCCAGCAGCCCCCTGGACAGGACGAACACTGAAGCTTTCTTT
CDR3: CASSPLDRTNTEAFF

V: TRBV28
J: TRBJ1-5
D: TRBD1
size: NA
DNA: TGTGCCAGCAGTCTAGGGGGGACAGGGTTCCAGCATTTT
CDR3: CASSLGGTGFQHF

V: TRBV11-2
J: TRBJ2-5
D: NA
size: few
DNA: TGTGCCTCAAAGGACGCGGGGAGTTGGACCCAGTACTTC
CDR3: CASKDAGSWTQYF

V: TRBV7-9
J: TRBJ2-3
D: NA
size: many
DNA: TGTGCCAGCGGAAGGGCAGATACGCAGTATTTT
CDR3: CASGRADTQYF

V: TRBV14
J: TRBJ2-3
D: TRBD2
size: few
DNA: TGTGCCAGCAGCCAAGACGAATTTGGACTAGCGGTGACAGATACGCAGTATTTT
CDR3: CASSQDEFGLAVTDTQYF

V: TRBV4-1
J: TRBJ1-3
D: NA
size: few
DNA: TGCGCCAGCAGCCAAGATCGGGGAAACACCATATATTTT
CDR3: CASSQDRGNTIYF

V: TRBV5-4
J: TRBJ2-1
D: NA
size: NA
DNA: TGTGCCAGCAGCTGGGGTGGACTAACCTCCTACAATGAGCAGTTCTTC
CDR3: CASSWGGLTSYNEQFF

V: TRBV5-1
J: TRBJ1-5
D: NA
size: few
DNA: TGCGCCAGCAGCTTGGGCATCGATAGCAATCAGCCCCAGCATTTT
CDR3: CASSLGIDSNQPQHF

V: TRBV6-1
J: TRBJ1-5
D: TRBD1
size: NA
DNA: TGTGCCAGCAGTGAGAGGGGACAGGTGGGTCAGCCCCAGCATTTT
CDR3: CASSERGQVGQPQHF

V: TRBV7-9
J: TRBJ2-1
D: NA
size: few
DNA: TGTGCCAGCAGCCGTGATGATTTTACAGGGAGAAGAGCCTACAATGAGCAGTTCTTC
CDR3: CASSRDDFTGRRAYNEQFF

V: TRBV5-1
J: TRBJ1-2
D: NA
size: NA
DNA: TGCGCCAGCAGCTATCAGGGGTCTTCTAACTATGGCTACACCTTC
CDR3: CASSYQGSSNYGYTF

V: TRBV5-4
J: TRBJ2-1
D: TRBD2
size: few
DNA: TGTGCCAGCAGCCCGGGGGGGCTTTACAATGAGCAGTTCTTC
CDR3: CASSPGGLYNEQFF

V: TRBV7-9
J: TRBJ1-5
D: NA
size: NA
DNA: TGTGCCAGCAGCTTAGGGCAGGAGGGTCAGCCCCAGCATTTT
CDR3: CASSLGQEGQPQHF

V: TRBV30
J: TRBJ2-7
D: NA
size: NA
DNA: TGTGCCTGGAGTGGGGAGTTAGCTACCGAGCAGTACTTC
CDR3: CAWSGELATEQYF

V: TRBV28
J: TRBJ1-6
D: TRBD1
size: once
DNA: TGTGCCAGCAGGTCAGGACAGGGGGATAAGGCCCTCCACTTT
CDR3: CASRSGQGDKALHF

V: TRBV10-3
J: TRBJ2-7
D: NA
size: few
DNA: TGTGCCATCAGTGACCCAACCTACGACGAGCAGTACTTC
CDR3: CAISDPTYDEQYF

V: TRBV5-1
J: TRBJ2-7
D: TRBD1
size: few
DNA: TGCGCCAGCAGACCGGACAGGGGGGTCTACGAGCAGTACTTC
CDR3: CASRPDRGVYEQYF

V: TRBV18
J: TRBJ1-1
D: TRBD1
size: few
DNA: TGTGCCAGCTCGCTACGGGACAGAAACACTGAAGCTTTCTTT
CDR3: CASSLRDRNTEAFF

V: TRBV4-1
J: TRBJ2-1
D: NA
size: few
DNA: TGCGCCAGCCAAGAAGGAACTAGAGCCTACTCCTACAATGAGCAGTTCTTC
CDR3: CASQEGTRAYSYNEQFF

V: TRBV5-1
J: TRBJ1-2
D: NA
size: NA
DNA: TGCGCCAGCAGTATAGCTTCGTACTATGGCTACACCTTC
CDR3: CASSIASYYGYTF

V: TRBV30
J: TRBJ1-1
D: NA
size: NA
DNA: TGTGCCTGGAGCTCACAGTGGGGCACTGAAGCTTTCTTT
CDR3: CAWSSQWGTEAFF

V: TRBV29-1
J: TRBJ2-3
D: TRBD2
size: NA
DNA: TGCAGCGTAGGACTAGCGGTTAGCACAGATACGCAGTATTTT
CDR3: CSVGLAVSTDTQYF

V: TRBV11-1
J: TRBJ2-7
D: NA
size: NA
DNA: TGTGCCAGCAGCCCAAACGGAATCACCCTAGACGAGCAGTACTTC
CDR3: CASSPNGITLDEQYF